This record looks at one T cell receptor beta chain sequence and its context. This clone was detected once. The antigen it binds to is not known. No base quality information exists; no much larger clone differs at one position. This specimen comes from a study of T cell responses to AZD1222 COVID-19 vaccine (dated by TCRdb to about 2021). Study-wide context: A total of over 230 trial participants underwent TCR sequencing, of whom around 210 had received two doses of AZD1222 and some 26 had received two doses of the MenACWY control vaccine. Enrollment into the trials was organized by age into subgroups of 18-55, 56-69 and 70-plus years, and those subgroups contained roughly 150, 30 and 60 TCR-sequenced participants, respectively. Points the paper makes about the study in general: Conclusions about previously exposed vaccinees are limited, since just a handful of AZD1222 recipients were seropositive for SARS-CoV-2 at baseline. Participants were mostly white British, with more females than males. The authors suggested clonal diversity may have been underestimated. Because no day 14 peak-response samples were available, the repertoires could be characterized only after the peak T cell response. After two AZD1222 doses, spike-specific TCR breadth and depth were significantly higher than at day 0 and than in MenACWY recipients. The vaccine-associated CD4 TCRs covered the entire spike protein, and the dominant responses fell in regions 160-218 and 743-854. In the small 56-69-year group, the increase in depth fell short of significance, most likely because of low power. Reportedly, almost half of the unique spike-specific TCRs recognized epitopes lying outside the regions that are mutated in the B.1.351 and B.1.1.7 variants.

In the paper's terms, the time point label means: about 28 days (+/-7) after the second vaccine dose. AZD1222 recipients given second doses at about 4 weeks or at about 12 weeks were pooled, since spike-specific TCR depth and breadth were not found to differ between the two schedules. Vaccinee samples were obtained from the UK trials COV001 and COV002, which included a single-blind randomized controlled phase 2/3 trial of AZD1222 (ChAdOx1 nCoV-19) in healthy adults. Trial participant PBMC samples were collected at day 0 and day 28 after the second dose for TCRbeta chain sequencing. CDR1 and CDR2, per the germline V gene (reference sequence), are SGHAT and FQDESV. From the cysteine through the phenylalanine, the CDR3 covers 14 amino acids. The sequence is cut down to CDR3 DNA, 42 bases in frame from base 1. V is shortened by 5 bases, J by 13 bases, and the region joining them spans 18 bases. The CDR3 regions of human TCRbeta chains were subjected to immunosequencing. In the source study's methods: TCRs in the repertoires were matched against a reference library of SARS-CoV-2-specific TCRs that had been generated with the MIRA antigen-specificity platform. Breadth was defined as the fraction of unique TCRs that were SARS-CoV-2-associated, and depth was defined as the fraction of total T cells that were SARS-CoV-2-associated. Using the MIRA data, each spike-specific TCR was assigned both to the spike region to which the TCR was reactive and to a CD4 or CD8 class. Log10-transformed breadth and depth values were compared by one-way ANOVA with Sidak's multiple comparisons tests. TCRdb holds this immuneACCESS table with in-frame rearrangements only. Some clones are missing; in checked studies, unresolved V genes explain under half, and the rest has no known cause. V, J and clone size are taken as reported in that table, and D and trimming were inferred from the DNA itself. A total of about 180,000 clones appear in this sample, 94% of them only once. The ten largest clonotypes hold roughly 1.7% of the sample.

Sequenced material: peripheral blood, taken 28 days after the second AZD1222 dose. Recombination connected TRBV11-1 to TRBJ1-6; no D gene is confidently identified. This TCR derives from an adult who received the AZD1222 COVID-19 vaccine. CDR3 loop: CASSPRYLTAPLHF. At the DNA level, the sequence is TGTGCCAGCAGCCCGCGATATCTTACGGCGCCCCTCCACTTT.